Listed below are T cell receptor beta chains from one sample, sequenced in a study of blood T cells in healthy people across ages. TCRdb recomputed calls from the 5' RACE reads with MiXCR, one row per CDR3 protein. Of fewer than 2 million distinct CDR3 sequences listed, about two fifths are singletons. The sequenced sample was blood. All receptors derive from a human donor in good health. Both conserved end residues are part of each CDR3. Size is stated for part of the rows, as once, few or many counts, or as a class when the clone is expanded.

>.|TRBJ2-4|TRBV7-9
CASSKYPGSRDIQYF
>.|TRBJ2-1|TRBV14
CASSQSGEGIYNEQFF
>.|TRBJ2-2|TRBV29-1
CSTDSYRTGELFF
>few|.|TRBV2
CASSGQGSRYEQYF
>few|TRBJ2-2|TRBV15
CATSTSGGTRELFF
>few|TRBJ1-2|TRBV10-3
CAISDRDKVNYGYTF
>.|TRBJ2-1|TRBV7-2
CASSSIAREQPNEQFF
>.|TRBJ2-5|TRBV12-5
CASGLVRQILVQETQYF
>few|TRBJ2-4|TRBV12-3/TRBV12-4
CATQMGVGIQYF
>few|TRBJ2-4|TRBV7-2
CASSDGASGGAAKNIQYF
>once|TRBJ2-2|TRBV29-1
CSVSRTQANTGELFF
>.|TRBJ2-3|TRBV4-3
CASSQEAGPLNTDTQYF
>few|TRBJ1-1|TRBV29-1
CSVRRGPSDFF
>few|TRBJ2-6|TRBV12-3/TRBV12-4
CASSPHNSGANVLTF
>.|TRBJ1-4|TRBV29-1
CSAGAINEKLFF
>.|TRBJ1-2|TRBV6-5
CASSYSRQSSNYGYTF
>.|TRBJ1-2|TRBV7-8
CASSWGGQGLTYGYTF
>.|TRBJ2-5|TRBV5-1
CASSLGGGQGQETQYF
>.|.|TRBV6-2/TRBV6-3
CASGRQGNYEQYF
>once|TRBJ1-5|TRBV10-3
CAISEQGYSNQPQHF
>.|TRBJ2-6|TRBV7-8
CASRQQSSGANVLTF
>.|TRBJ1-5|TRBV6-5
CASSLKGYNQPQHF
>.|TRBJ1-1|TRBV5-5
CASSWGLSPMNTEAFF
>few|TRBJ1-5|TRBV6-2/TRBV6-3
CASSGTAYSNQPQHF
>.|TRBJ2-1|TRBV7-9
CASSAPGTVNEQFF
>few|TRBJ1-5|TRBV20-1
CSAKRLRGMGEQPQHF
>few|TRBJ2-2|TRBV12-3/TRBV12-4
CASKFGGELFF
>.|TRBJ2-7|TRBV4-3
CASSQDLQGASYEQYF
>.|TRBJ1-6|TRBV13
CASSLGVGGSSPLHF